The T cell receptor beta chain under discussion was sequenced for a study of blood T cell repertoires in COVID-19. Study at large: Samples of COVID-19 (acute and convalescent) were obtained from the United States, Italy and Spain.

The CDR3 spans 15 residues. Trimming pared 2 bases from V and 3 bases from J, leaving 12 bases between. CDR1 SGHTA and CDR2 FQGTGA come from the germline V gene. Original processing notes: Amplification from reference gene primers served as the basis for estimated nucleated cell counts. Generated by immunoSEQ multiplex PCR, the TCRdb table keeps only in-frame clones and is missing some. The V and J calls and clone size come from that table; D and trimming were worked out from the DNA. The table includes 350,000 to 450,000 clones, 70% to 90% detected once. The source of this sequence is a human donor in a cohort sampled during active COVID-19. The chain employs TRBV7-3 and TRBJ2-3, with D perhaps matching TRBD2 (7 bases). Input material: peripheral blood. CDR3 sequence reads: CASSLWGGRTDTQYF. CDR3 coding DNA: TGTGCCAGCAGCTTATGGGGGGGCCGGACAGATACGCAGTATTTT.